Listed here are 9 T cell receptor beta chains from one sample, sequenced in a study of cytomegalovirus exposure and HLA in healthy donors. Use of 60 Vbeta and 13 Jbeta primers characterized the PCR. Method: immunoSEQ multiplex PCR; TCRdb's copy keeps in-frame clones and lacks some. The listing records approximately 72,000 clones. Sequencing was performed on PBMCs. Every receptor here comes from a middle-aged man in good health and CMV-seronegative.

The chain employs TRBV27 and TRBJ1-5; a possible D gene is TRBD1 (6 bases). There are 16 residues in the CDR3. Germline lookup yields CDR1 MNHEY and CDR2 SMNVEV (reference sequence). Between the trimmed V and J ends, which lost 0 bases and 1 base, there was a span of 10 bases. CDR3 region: CASSLSPQGSNQPQHF. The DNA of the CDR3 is TGTGCCAGCAGTTTATCTCCCCAGGGGAGCAATCAGCCCCAGCATTTT.

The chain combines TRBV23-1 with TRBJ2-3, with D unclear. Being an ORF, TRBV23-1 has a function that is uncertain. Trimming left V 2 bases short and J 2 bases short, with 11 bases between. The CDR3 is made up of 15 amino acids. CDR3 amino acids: CASSQVSAYTDTQYF. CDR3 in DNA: TGCGCCAGCAGTCAAGTCTCCGCCTACACAGATACGCAGTATTTT.

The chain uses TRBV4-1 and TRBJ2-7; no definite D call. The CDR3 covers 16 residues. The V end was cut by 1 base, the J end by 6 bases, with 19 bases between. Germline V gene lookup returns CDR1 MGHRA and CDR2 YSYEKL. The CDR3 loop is CASSQAPQGAVGEQYF. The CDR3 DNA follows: TGCGCCAGCAGCCAAGCCCCGCAAGGAGCCGTGGGCGAGCAGTACTTC.

CDR3 nucleotide sequence: TGTGCCAGTAGTTCAAGGGACAGGGCGGCCGAGCAGTACTTC. Protein sequence: CASSSRDRAAEQYF. V and J are TRBV19 and TRBJ2-7; 9 nucleotides match TRBD1. Germline-derived CDR1 and CDR2 are LNHDA and SQIVND (reference sequence). This CDR3 spans 14 amino acids. The junction had 8 bases not matched to a gene; V was cut back by 5 bases and J by 6 bases.

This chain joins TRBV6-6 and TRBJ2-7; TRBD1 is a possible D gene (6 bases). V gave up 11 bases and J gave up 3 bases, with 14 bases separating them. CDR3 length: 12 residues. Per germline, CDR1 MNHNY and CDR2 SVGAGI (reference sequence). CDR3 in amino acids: CASGRQVYEQYF. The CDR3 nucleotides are TGTGCCTCGGGTCGACAGGTCTACGAGCAGTACTTC.

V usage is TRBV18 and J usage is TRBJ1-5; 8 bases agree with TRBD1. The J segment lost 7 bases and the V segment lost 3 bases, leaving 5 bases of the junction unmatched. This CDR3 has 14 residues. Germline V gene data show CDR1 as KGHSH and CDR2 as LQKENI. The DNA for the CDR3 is TGTGCCAGCTCACCCGGACAGGGAGGCCAGCCCCAGCATTTT. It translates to CASSPGQGGQPQHF.

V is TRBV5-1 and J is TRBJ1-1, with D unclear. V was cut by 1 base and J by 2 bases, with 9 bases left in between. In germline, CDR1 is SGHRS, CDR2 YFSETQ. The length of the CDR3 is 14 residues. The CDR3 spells CASSLQDLNTEAFF. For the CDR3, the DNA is TGCGCCAGCAGCTTGCAGGATTTAAACACTGAAGCTTTCTTT.

The CDR3 loop is CASTPNERGGRFADTQYF. CDR3 bases: TGTGCCAGCACTCCAAACGAGCGGGGGGGCCGATTTGCAGATACGCAGTATTTT. V gene TRBV28 combines with J gene TRBJ2-3; the match to TRBD2 covers 10 bases. The CDR3 covers 18 residues. V lost 7 bases, J lost 4 bases, and 17 bases stayed unmatched. Germline V gene lookup returns CDR1 MDHEN and CDR2 SYDVKM.

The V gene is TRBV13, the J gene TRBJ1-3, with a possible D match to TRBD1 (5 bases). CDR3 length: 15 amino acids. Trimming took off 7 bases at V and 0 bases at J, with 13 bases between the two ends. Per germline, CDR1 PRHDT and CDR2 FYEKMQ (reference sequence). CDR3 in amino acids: CASTRGGDSGNTIYF. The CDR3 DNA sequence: TGTGCCAGCACCCGCGGGGGGGACTCTGGAAACACCATATATTTT.